This T cell receptor beta chain was profiled in a study of T cell responses to AZD1222 COVID-19 vaccine. Notes on the study in general: Sampled repertoires all dated from after the peak T cell response. Targeting of unmutated variant regions was reportedly seen in nearly half of spike-specific TCRs.

Note on this clone: Its matching antigen is unknown.

The ends were cut back, 0 bases at V and 5 bases at J, with 7 bases in the middle. Germline V gene sequence: CDR1 SGHTA, CDR2 FQGNSA. CDR3 length: 13 amino acids. Sequencing used immunoSEQ multiplex PCR; TCRdb keeps in-frame clones, though not all of them. The table lists 150,000 to 200,000 clones, around 92% of them singletons. The V gene is TRBV7-2, the J gene TRBJ2-5; possibly TRBD2 for D (5 bases). The sequence was obtained from an adult who received the AZD1222 COVID-19 vaccine. The input for sequencing was peripheral blood, taken 28 days after the second AZD1222 dose. CDR3 sequence (DNA): TGTGCCAGCAGCTTAGCAGGGAGTGAGACCCAGTACTTC. This encodes CASSLAGSETQYF.